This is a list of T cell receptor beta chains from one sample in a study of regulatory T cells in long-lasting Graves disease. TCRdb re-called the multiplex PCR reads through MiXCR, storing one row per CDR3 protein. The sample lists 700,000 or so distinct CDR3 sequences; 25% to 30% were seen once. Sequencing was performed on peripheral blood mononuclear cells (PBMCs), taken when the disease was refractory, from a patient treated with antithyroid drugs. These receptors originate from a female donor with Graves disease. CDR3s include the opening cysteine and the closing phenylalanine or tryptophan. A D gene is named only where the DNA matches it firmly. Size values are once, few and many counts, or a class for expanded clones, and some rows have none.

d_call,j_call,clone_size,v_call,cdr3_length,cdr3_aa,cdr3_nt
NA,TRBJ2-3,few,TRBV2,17,CASSEAQTYRYGDTQYF,TGTGCCAGCAGTGAAGCGCAGACTTACCGTTACGGAGATACGCAGTATTTT
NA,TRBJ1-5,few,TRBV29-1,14,CSVAQDWGNQPQHF,TGCAGCGTTGCCCAGGATTGGGGCAATCAGCCCCAGCATTTT
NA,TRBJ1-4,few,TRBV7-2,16,CASSLARGRINEKLFF,TGTGCCAGCAGCTTAGCCCGGGGGCGGATTAATGAAAAACTGTTTTTT
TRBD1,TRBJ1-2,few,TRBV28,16,CASSPREGGALFGYTF,TGTGCCAGCAGTCCCCGGGAAGGGGGCGCCTTATTCGGCTACACCTTC
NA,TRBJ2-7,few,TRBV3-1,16,CASSQVGSGRLYEQYF,TGTGCCAGCAGCCAAGTAGGATCGGGACGTCTCTACGAGCAGTACTTC
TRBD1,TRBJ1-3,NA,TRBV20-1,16,CSASKFDRGLGNTIYF,TGCAGTGCTTCCAAGTTCGACAGGGGTCTGGGAAACACCATATATTTT
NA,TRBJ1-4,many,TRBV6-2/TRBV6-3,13,CASSYSVNEKLFF,TGTGCCAGCAGTTACTCTGTTAATGAAAAACTGTTTTTT
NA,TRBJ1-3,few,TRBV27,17,CASSFTSTQGSGNTIYF,TGTGCCAGCAGTTTCACCTCCACACAGGGCTCTGGAAACACCATATATTTT
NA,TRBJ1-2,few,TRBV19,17,CASSISGPGQANYGYTF,TGTGCCAGTAGTATCTCCGGGCCAGGGCAAGCTAACTATGGCTACACCTTC
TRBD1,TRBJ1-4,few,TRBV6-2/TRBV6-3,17,CASGVGQGRTTNEKLFF,TGTGCCAGCGGGGTGGGACAGGGACGAACAACTAATGAAAAACTGTTTTTT
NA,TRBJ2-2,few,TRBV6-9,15,CASSYSPKNTGELFF,TGTGCCAGCAGTTACAGCCCAAAGAACACCGGGGAGCTGTTTTTT
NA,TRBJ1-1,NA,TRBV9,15,CASSVVEGMNTEAFF,TGTGCCAGCAGCGTAGTTGAAGGTATGAACACTGAAGCTTTCTTT
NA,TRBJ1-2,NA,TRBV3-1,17,CASSPISGTSPNYGYTF,TGTGCCAGCAGCCCCATTTCCGGGACAAGCCCTAACTATGGCTACACCTTC
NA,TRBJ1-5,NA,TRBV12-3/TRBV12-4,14,CASSTEGENQPQHF,TGTGCCAGCTCCACTGAGGGGGAGAATCAGCCCCAGCATTTT
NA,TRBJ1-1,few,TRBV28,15,CASSLEVNANTEAFF,TGTGCCAGCAGCTTAGAAGTAAATGCGAACACTGAAGCTTTCTTT
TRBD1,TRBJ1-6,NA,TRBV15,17,CATSRGRDSGRNSPLHF,TGTGCCACCAGCAGGGGCCGGGACAGTGGTAGGAATTCACCCCTCCACTTT
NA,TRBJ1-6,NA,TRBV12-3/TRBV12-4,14,CASIKGDTKSPLHF,TGTGCCAGCATCAAGGGGGACACGAAGTCACCCCTCCACTTT
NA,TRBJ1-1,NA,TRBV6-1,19,CAVRPWQGGLYRANTEAFF,TGTGCAGTACGCCCCTGGCAGGGAGGCTTATACCGGGCGAACACTGAAGCTTTCTTT
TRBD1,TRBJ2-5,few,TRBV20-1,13,CSVPDRGVETQYF,TGCAGTGTCCCGGACAGGGGCGTGGAGACCCAGTACTTC
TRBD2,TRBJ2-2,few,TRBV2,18,CASSVSLGGFANTGELFF,TGTGCCAGCAGTGTCAGTCTGGGAGGGTTCGCGAACACCGGGGAGCTGTTTTTT
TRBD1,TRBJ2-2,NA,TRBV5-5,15,CASTDRGANTGELFF,TGTGCCAGCACCGACAGGGGCGCGAACACCGGGGAGCTGTTTTTT
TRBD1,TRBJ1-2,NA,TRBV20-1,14,CSAEHRDSSNGYTF,TGCAGTGCTGAACACCGGGACAGCAGTAATGGCTACACCTTC
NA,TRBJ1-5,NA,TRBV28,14,CASQPSGVDQPQHF,TGTGCCAGCCAACCTTCGGGGGTGGATCAGCCCCAGCATTTT
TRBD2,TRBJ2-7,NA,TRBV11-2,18,CASSPAIGTSGIPYEQYF,TGTGCCAGCAGCCCCGCAATCGGGACTAGCGGGATTCCGTACGAGCAGTACTTC
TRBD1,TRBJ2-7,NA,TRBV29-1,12,CSVAGQGGEQYF,TGCAGCGTCGCAGGACAGGGTGGCGAGCAGTACTTC
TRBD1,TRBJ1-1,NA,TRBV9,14,CASGRDRMNTEAFF,TGTGCCAGCGGCCGGGACAGGATGAACACTGAAGCTTTCTTT
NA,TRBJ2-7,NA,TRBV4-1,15,CASSHQGGRPYEQYF,TGCGCCAGCAGCCACCAGGGGGGGCGCCCCTACGAGCAGTACTTC
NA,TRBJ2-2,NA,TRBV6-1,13,CASTPWDTGELFF,TGTGCCAGCACCCCGTGGGACACCGGGGAGCTGTTTTTT
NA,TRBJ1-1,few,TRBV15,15,CATSSEGQRGTEAFF,TGTGCCACCAGCAGTGAGGGGCAACGAGGGACTGAAGCTTTCTTT
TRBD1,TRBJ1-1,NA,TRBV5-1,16,CASSPNTGAVNTEAFF,TGCGCCAGCAGCCCCAATACAGGGGCCGTGAACACTGAAGCTTTCTTT
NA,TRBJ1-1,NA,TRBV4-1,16,CASSQGESWMNTEAFF,TGCGCCAGCAGCCAAGGGGAGTCTTGGATGAATACTGAAGCTTTCTTT
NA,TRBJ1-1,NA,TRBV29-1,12,CSVGFVNTEAFF,TGCAGCGTTGGATTTGTGAACACTGAAGCTTTCTTT
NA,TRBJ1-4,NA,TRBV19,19,CASSIIGRRGGGTNEKLFF,TGTGCCAGTAGTATTATTGGGCGCCGAGGTGGAGGAACTAATGAAAAACTGTTTTTT
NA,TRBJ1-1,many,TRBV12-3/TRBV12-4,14,CASSLGGGVTEAFF,TGTGCCAGCAGTTTAGGTGGGGGAGTCACTGAAGCTTTCTTT
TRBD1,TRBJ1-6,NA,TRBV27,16,CASSLAQGAAGSPLHF,TGTGCCAGCAGTTTAGCCCAGGGGGCGGCAGGTTCACCCCTCCACTTT
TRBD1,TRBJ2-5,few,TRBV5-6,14,CASSSDRAQETQYF,TGTGCCAGCAGCTCCGACAGGGCCCAAGAGACCCAGTACTTC
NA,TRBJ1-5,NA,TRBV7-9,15,CASSPQGVANQPQHF,TGTGCCAGCAGCCCACAGGGTGTAGCAAATCAGCCCCAGCATTTT
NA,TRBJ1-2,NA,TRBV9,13,CASSGRLNYGYTF,TGTGCCAGCAGCGGTAGACTCAACTATGGCTACACCTTC
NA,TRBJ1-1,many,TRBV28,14,CASSPSRLSTEAFF,TGTGCCAGCAGTCCCTCCCGGCTCAGTACTGAAGCTTTCTTT
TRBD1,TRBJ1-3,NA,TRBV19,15,CASSIRDSSGNTIYF,TGTGCCAGTAGTATCCGGGACAGCTCTGGAAACACCATATATTTT